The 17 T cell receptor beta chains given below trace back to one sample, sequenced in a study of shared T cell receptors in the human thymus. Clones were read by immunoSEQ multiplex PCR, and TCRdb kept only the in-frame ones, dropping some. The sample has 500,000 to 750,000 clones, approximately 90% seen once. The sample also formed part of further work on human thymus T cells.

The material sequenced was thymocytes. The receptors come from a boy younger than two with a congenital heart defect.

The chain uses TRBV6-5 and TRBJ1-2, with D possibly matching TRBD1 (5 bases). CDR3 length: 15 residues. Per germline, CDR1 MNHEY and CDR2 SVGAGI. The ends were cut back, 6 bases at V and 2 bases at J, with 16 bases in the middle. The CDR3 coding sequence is TGTGCCAGCAGCCTCCACGCAGGGCGGAACTATGGCTACACCTTC. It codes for CASSLHAGRNYGYTF.

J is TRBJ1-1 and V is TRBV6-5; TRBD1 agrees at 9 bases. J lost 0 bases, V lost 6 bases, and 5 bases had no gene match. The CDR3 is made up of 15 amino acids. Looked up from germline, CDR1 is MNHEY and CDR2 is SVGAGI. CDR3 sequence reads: CASRFTGGLNTEAFF. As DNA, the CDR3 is TGTGCCAGCAGATTCACAGGGGGCCTGAACACTGAAGCTTTCTTT.

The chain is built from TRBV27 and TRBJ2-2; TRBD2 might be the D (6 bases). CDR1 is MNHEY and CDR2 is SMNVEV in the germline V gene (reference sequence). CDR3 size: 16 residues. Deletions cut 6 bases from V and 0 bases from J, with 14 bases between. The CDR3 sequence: CASRLGLPANTGELFF. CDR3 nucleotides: TGTGCCAGCAGGCTCGGACTACCTGCGAACACCGGGGAGCTGTTTTTT.

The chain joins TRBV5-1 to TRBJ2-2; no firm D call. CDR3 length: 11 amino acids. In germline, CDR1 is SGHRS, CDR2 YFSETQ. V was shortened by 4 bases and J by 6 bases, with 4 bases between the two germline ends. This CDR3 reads CASSPSGELFF. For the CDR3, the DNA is TGCGCCAGCAGCCCCTCCGGGGAGCTGTTTTTT. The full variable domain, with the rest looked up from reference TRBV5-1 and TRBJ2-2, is KAGVTQTPRYLIKTRGQQVTLSCSPISGHRSVSWYQQTPGQGLQFLFEYFSETQRNKGNFPGRFSGRQFSNSRSEMNVSTLELGDSALYLCASSPSGELFFGEGSRLTVL.

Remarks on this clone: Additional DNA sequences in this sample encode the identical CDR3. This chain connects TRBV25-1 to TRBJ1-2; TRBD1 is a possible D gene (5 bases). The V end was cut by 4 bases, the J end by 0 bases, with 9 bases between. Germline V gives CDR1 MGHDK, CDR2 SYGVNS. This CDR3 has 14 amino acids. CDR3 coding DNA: TGTGCCAGCAGTGGACAGAACCCTAACTATGGCTACACCTTC. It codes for CASSGQNPNYGYTF.

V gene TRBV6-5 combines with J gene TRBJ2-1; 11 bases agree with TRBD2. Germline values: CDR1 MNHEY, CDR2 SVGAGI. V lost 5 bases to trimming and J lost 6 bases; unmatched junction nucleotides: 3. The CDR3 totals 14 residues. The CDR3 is CASSGGTSGNEQFF. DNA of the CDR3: TGTGCCAGCAGTGGAGGGACTAGCGGCAATGAGCAGTTCTTC.

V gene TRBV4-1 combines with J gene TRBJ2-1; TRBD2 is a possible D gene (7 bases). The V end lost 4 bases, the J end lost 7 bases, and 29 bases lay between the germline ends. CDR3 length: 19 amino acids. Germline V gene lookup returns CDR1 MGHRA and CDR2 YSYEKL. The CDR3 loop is CASSPQRGGPGVVGNEQFF. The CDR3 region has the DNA TGCGCCAGCAGCCCACAAAGGGGGGGGCCGGGAGTTGTTGGGAATGAGCAGTTCTTC.

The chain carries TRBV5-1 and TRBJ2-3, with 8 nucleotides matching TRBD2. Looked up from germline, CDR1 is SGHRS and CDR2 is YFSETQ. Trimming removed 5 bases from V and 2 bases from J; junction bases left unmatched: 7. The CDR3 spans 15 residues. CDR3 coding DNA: TGCGCCAGCAGTCGCCAGCGGGAGTCCACAGATACGCAGTATTTT. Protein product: CASSRQRESTDTQYF. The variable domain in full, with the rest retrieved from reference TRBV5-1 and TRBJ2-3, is KAGVTQTPRYLIKTRGQQVTLSCSPISGHRSVSWYQQTPGQGLQFLFEYFSETQRNKGNFPGRFSGRQFSNSRSEMNVSTLELGDSALYLCASSRQRESTDTQYFGPGTRLTVL.

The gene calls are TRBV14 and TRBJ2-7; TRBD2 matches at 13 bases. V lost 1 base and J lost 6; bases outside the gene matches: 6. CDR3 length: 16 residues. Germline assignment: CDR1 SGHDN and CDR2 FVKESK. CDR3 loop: CASSQVTSGRAREQYF. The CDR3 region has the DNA TGTGCCAGCAGCCAAGTCACTAGCGGGAGGGCACGCGAGCAGTACTTC.

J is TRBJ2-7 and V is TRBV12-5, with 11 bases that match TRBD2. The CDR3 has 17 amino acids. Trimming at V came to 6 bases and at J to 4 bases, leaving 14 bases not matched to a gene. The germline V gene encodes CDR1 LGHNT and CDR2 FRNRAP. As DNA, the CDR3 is TGTGCTAGTGGCCCAAGCCGGCTAGCGGGAGGTCCTTACGAGCAGTACTTC. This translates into CASGPSRLAGGPYEQYF.

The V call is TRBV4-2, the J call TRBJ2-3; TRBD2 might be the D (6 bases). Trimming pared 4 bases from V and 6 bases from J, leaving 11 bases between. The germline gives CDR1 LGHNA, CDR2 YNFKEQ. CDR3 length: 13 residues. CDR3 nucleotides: TGTGCCAGCAGCCCCCATAGCGGCGATACGCAGTATTTT. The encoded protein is CASSPHSGDTQYF.

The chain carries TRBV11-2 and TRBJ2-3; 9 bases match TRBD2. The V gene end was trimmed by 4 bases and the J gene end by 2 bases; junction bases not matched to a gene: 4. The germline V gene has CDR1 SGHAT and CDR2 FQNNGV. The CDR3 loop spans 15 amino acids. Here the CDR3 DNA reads TGTGCCAGCAGCTGGGGACTAGCCTACACAGATACGCAGTATTTT. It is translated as CASSWGLAYTDTQYF.

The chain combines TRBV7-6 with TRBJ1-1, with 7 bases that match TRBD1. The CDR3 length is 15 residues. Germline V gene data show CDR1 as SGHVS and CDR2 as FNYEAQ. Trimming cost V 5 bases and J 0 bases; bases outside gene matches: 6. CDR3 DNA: TGTGCCAGCAGCCAGACAGGGACCATGAACACTGAAGCTTTCTTT. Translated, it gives CASSQTGTMNTEAFF. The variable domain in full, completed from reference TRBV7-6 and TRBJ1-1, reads GAGVSQSPRYKVTKRGQDVALRCDPISGHVSLYWYRQALGQGPEFLTYFNYEAQQDKSGLPNDRFSAERPEGSISTLTIQRTEQRDSAMYRCASSQTGTMNTEAFFGQGTRLTVV.

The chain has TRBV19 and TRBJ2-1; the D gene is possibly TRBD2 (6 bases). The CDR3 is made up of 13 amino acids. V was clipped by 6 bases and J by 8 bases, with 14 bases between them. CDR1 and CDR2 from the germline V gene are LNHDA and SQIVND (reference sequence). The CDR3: CASRGLPPHEQFF. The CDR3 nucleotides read TGTGCCAGTAGGGGACTTCCGCCCCATGAGCAGTTCTTC.

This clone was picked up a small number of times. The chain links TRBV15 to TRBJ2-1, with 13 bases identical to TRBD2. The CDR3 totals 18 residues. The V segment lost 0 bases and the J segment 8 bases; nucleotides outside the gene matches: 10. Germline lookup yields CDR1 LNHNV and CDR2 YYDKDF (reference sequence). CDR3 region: CATSRDTGLAGDPHEQFF. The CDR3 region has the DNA TGTGCCACCAGCAGAGATACCGGACTAGCGGGAGACCCCCATGAGCAGTTCTTC.

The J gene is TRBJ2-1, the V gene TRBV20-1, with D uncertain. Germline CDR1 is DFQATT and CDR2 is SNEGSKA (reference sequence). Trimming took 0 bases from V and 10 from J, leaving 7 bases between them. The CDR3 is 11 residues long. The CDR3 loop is CSARDPPEQFF. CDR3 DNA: TGCAGTGCTAGAGACCCCCCAGAGCAGTTCTTC.

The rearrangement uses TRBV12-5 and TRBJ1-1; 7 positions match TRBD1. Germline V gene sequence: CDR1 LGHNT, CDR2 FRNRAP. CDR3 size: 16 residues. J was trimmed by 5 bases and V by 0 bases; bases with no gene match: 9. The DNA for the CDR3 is TGTGCTAGTGGTTTGGTACGCCCTGAGGGGGCTACTGAAGCTTTCTTT. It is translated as CASGLVRPEGATEAFF.